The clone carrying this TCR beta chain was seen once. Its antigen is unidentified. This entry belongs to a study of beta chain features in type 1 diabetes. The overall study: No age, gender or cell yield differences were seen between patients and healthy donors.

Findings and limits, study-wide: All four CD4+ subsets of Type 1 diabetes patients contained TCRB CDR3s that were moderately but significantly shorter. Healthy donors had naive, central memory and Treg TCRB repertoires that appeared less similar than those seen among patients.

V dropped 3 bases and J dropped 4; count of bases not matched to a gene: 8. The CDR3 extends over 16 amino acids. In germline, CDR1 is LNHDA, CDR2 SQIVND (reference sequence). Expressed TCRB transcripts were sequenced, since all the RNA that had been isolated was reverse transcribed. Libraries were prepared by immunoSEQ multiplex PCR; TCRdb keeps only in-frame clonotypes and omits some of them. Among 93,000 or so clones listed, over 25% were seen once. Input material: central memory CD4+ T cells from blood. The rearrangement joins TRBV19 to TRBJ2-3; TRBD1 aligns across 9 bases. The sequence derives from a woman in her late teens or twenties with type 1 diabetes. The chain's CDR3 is CASSMSRTGAPDTQYF. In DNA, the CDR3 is TGTGCCAGTAGTATGTCGAGGACAGGGGCGCCAGATACGCAGTATTTT.